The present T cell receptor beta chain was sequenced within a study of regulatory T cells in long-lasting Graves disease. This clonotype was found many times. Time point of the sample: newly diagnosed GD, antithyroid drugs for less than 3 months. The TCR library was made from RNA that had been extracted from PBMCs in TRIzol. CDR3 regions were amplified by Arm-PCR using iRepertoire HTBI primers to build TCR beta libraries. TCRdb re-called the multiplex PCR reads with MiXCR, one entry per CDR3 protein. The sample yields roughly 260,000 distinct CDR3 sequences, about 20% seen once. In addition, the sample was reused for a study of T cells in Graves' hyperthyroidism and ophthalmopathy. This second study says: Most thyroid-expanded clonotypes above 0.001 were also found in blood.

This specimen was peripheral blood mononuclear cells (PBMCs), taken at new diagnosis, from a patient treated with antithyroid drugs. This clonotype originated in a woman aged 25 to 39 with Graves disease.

CDR3 in amino acids: CASLSGGDEQFF. In nucleotides, the CDR3 is TGTGCCAGCCTGAGTGGGGGAGATGAGCAGTTCTTC. The V gene is TRBV28, the J gene TRBJ2-1, with D possibly being TRBD1 or TRBD2 (5 bases each). Trimming cost V 8 bases and J 8 bases, with 13 bases left between them. The CDR3 extends over 12 amino acids. Per the germline V gene, CDR1 is MDHEN and CDR2 is SYDVKM.